Given below is one T cell receptor (beta chain) in context. CDR3 size: 14 residues. V gave up 5 bases and J gave up 7 bases, with 15 bases separating them. CDR1 and CDR2 from the germline V gene are SGHRS and YFSETQ. Clones were read by immunoSEQ multiplex PCR, and TCRdb kept only the in-frame ones, dropping some. The table records approximately 53,000 clones, approximately 81% of them present only once. These data are taken from a study of radiotherapy plus CTLA-4 blockade in lung cancer. The starting material was peripheral blood, obtained from a patient treated with radiotherapy plus ipilimumab. The chain has TRBV5-1 and TRBJ1-4; a weak D match, TRBD1 (5 bases). The clonotype comes from a human donor with non-small cell lung cancer whose response to radiotherapy plus ipilimumab could not be evaluated. The CDR3 is CASRYGSGGEKLFF. DNA for the CDR3: TGCGCCAGCAGATATGGGAGCGGGGGTGAAAAACTGTTTTTT.